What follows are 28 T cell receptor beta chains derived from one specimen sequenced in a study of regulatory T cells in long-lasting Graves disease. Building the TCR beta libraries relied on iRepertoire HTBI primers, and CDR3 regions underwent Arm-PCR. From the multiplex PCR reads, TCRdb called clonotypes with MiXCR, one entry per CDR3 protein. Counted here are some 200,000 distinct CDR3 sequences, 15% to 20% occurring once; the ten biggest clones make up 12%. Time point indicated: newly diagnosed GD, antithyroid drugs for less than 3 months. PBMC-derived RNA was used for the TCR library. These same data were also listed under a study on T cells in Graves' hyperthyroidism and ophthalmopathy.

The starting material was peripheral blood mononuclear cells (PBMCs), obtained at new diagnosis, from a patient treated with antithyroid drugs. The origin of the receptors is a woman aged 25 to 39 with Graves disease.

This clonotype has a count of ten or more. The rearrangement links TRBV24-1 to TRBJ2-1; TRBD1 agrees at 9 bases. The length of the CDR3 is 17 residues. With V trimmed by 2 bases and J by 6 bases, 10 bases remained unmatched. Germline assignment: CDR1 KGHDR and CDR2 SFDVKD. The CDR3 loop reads CATSDSGAGQGLNEQFF. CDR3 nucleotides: TGTGCCACCAGTGATTCCGGGGCGGGACAGGGTCTCAATGAGCAGTTCTTC.

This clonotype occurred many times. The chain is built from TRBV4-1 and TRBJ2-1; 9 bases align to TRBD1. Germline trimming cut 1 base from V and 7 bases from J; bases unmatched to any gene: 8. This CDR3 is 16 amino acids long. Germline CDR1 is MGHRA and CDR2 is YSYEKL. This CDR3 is CASSQVGQGIQNEQFF. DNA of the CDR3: TGCGCCAGCAGCCAAGTCGGACAGGGGATTCAGAATGAGCAGTTCTTC.

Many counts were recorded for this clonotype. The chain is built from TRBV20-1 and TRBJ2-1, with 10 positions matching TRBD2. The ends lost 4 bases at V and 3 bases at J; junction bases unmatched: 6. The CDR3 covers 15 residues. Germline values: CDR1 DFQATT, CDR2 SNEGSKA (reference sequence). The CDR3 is CSAIKASGSYNEQFF. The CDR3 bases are TGCAGTGCTATTAAGGCTAGCGGGAGCTACAATGAGCAGTTCTTC.

The chain's CDR3 is CSAYGQGARSNQPQHF. The CDR3 DNA reads TGCAGTGCCTATGGACAGGGGGCTCGGAGCAATCAGCCCCAGCATTTT. This chain connects TRBV20-1 to TRBJ1-5; 11 nucleotides align to TRBD1. CDR3 length: 16 residues. The ends lost 6 bases at V and 1 base at J; junction bases unmatched: 8. Per the germline V gene, CDR1 is DFQATT and CDR2 is SNEGSKA (reference sequence).

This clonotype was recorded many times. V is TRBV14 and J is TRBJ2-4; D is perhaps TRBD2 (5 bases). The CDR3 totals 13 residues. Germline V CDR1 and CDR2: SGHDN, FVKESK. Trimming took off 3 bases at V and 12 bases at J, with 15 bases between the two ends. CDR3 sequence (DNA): TGTGCCAGCAGCCACGGGAAAGGACGGAGTCAGTACTTC. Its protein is CASSHGKGRSQYF.

The CDR3 coding sequence is TGTGCCAACCGAGCGGGAGGGCCCGCAGATACGCAGTATTTT. This gives the protein CANRAGGPADTQYF. J is TRBJ2-3 and V is TRBV18; 10 bases are a match to TRBD2. This CDR3 has 14 residues. Germline CDR1 and CDR2: KGHSH and LQKENI. V shed 10 bases and J 4 bases; nucleotides not matched to a gene: 8. Combining the CDR3 with reference TRBV18 and TRBJ2-3 gives the whole variable domain NAGVMQNPRHLVRRRGQEARLRCSPMKGHSHVYWYRQLPEEGLKFMVYLQKENIIDESGMPKERFSAEFPKEGPSILRIQQVVRGDSAAYFCANRAGGPADTQYFGPGTRLTVL.

Here the CDR3 DNA reads TGTGCCAGCAGTCCCGGCATCGGGGGAGCCTCCTACGAGCAGTACTTC. It yields the protein CASSPGIGGASYEQYF. The rearrangement uses TRBV12-3 or TRBV12-4 and TRBJ2-7; D is perhaps TRBD2 (6 bases). V was trimmed by 5 bases and J by 0 bases, leaving 17 bases between them. The CDR3 covers 16 residues.

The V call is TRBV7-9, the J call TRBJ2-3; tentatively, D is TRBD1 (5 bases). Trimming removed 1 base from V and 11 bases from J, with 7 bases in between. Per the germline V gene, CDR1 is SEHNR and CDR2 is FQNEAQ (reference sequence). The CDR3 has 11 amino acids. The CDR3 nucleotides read TGTGCCAGCAGCTTAGAAACAGGGCAGTATTTT. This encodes CASSLETGQYF.

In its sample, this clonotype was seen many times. For the CDR3, the DNA is TGTGCCAGCAGGTTCAGTCCCGTACCTGCACCATACAATGAGCAGTTCTTC. It translates to CASRFSPVPAPYNEQFF. The chain employs TRBV2 and TRBJ2-1; D is undetermined. The CDR3 contains 17 residues. Germline CDR1 and CDR2: SNHLY and FYNNEI. V was cut by 6 bases and J by 4 bases, with 22 bases left in between.

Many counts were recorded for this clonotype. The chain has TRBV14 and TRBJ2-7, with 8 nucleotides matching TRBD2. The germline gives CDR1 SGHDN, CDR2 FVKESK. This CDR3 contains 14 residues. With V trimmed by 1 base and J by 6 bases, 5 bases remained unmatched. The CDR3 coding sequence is TGTGCCAGCAGCCAAGTCGGGAGGGCCGGCGAGCAGTACTTC. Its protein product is CASSQVGRAGEQYF.

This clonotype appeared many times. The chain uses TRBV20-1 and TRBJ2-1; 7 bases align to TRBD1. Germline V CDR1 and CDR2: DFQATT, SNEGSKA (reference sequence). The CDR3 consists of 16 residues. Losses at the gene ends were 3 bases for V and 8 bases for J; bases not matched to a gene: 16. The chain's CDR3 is CSARTGNEGAGHEQFF. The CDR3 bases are TGCAGTGCTAGGACAGGGAATGAAGGGGCAGGCCATGAGCAGTTCTTC.

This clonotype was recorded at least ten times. In DNA form, the CDR3 reads TGCGCCAGCAGCAGAGGGGGAGCCTCCTATAATTCACCCCTCCACTTT. Amino acid sequence: CASSRGGASYNSPLHF. The chain joins TRBV5-1 to TRBJ1-6; a possible D gene is TRBD1 (6 bases). The ends were cut back, 4 bases at V and 0 bases at J, with 11 bases in the middle. CDR3 length: 16 residues. Germline V gene sequence: CDR1 SGHRS, CDR2 YFSETQ.

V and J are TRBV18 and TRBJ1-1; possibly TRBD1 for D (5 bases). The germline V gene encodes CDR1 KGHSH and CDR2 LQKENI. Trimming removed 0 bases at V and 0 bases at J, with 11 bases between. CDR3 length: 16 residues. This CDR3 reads CASSPPNRGLNTEAFF. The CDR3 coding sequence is TGTGCCAGCTCACCACCGAACCGGGGCCTGAACACTGAAGCTTTCTTT. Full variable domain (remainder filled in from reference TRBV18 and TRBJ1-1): NAGVMQNPRHLVRRRGQEARLRCSPMKGHSHVYWYRQLPEEGLKFMVYLQKENIIDESGMPKERFSAEFPKEGPSILRIQQVVRGDSAAYFCASSPPNRGLNTEAFFGQGTRLTVV.

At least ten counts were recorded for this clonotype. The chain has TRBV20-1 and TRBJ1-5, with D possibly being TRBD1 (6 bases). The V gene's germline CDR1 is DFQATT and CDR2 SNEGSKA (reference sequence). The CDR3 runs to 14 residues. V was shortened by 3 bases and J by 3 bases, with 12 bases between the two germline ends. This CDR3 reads CSARNREINQPQHF. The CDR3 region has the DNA TGCAGTGCTAGGAACAGGGAGATCAATCAGCCCCAGCATTTT.

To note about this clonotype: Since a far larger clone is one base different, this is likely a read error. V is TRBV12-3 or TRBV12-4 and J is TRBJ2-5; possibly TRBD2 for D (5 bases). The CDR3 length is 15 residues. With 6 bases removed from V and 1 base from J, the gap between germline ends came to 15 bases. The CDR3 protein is CASRGERVAQETQYF. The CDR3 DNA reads TGTGCCAGCAGGGGAGAGCGAGTGGCCCAAGAGACCCAGTACTTC.

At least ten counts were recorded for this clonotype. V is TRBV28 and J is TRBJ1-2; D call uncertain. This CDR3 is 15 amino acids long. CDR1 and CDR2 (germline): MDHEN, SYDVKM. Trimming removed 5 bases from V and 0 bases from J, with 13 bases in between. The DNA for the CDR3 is TGTGCCAGCAGTCAATCCGGACCACCTAACTATGGCTACACCTTC. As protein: CASSQSGPPNYGYTF.

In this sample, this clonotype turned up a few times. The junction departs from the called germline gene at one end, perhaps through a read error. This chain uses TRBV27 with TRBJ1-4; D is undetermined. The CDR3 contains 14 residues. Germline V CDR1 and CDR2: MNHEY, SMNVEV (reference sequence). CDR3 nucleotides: TGTGCCAGCAGTTTATTGGGTACTAATGAAAAACTGCTTTTT. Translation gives CASSLLGTNEKLLF. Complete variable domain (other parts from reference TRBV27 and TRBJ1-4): EAQVTQNPRYLITVTGKKLTVTCSQNMNHEYMSWYRQDPGLGLRQIYYSMNVEVTDKGDVPEGYKVSRKEKRNFPLILESPSPNQTSLYFCASSLLGTNEKLLFGSGTQLSVL.

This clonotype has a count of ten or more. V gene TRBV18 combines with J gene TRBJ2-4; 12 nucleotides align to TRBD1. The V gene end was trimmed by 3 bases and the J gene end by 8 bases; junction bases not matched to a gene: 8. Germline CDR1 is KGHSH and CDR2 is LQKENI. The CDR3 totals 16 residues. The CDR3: CASSPGTGGPGDIQYF. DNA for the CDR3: TGTGCCAGCTCACCGGGGACAGGGGGCCCAGGGGACATTCAGTACTTC.

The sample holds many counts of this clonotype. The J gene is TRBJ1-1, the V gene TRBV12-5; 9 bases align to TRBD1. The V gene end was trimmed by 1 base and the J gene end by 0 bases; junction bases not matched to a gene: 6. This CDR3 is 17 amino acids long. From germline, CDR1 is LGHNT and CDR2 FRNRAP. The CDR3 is CASGLAPRQGVNTEAFF. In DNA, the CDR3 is TGTGCTAGTGGTTTGGCCCCACGACAGGGGGTGAACACTGAAGCTTTCTTT. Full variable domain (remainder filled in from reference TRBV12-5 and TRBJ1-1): DARVTQTPRHKVTEMGQEVTMRCQPILGHNTVFWYRQTMMQGLELLAYFRNRAPLDDSGMPKDRFSAEMPDATLATLKIQPSEPRDSAVYFCASGLAPRQGVNTEAFFGQGTRLTVV.

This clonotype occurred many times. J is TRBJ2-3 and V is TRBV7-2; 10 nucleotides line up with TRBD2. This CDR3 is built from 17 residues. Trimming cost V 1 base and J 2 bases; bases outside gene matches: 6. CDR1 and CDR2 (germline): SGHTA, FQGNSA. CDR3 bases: TGTGCCAGCAGCTTAGGAGGGACTAGCGTTTTCACAGATACGCAGTATTTT. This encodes CASSLGGTSVFTDTQYF. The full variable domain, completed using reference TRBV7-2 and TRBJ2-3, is GAGVSQSPSNKVTEKGKDVELRCDPISGHTALYWYRQSLGQGLEFLIYFQGNSAPDKSGLPSDRFSAERTGGSVSTLTIQRTQQEDSAVYLCASSLGGTSVFTDTQYFGPGTRLTVL.

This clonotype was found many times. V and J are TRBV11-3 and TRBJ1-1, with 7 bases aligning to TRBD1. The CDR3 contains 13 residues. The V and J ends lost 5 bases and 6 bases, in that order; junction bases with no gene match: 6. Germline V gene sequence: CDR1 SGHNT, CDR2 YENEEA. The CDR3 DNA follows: TGTGCCAGCAGCGGATACAGGGGTGCTGAAGCTTTCTTT. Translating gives CASSGYRGAEAFF.

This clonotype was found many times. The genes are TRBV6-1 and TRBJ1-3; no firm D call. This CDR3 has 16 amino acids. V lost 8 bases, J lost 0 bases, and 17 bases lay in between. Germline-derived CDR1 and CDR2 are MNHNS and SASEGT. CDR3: CASLGIRTSSGNTIYF. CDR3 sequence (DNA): TGTGCCAGCCTTGGGATACGAACTTCCTCTGGAAACACCATATATTTT.

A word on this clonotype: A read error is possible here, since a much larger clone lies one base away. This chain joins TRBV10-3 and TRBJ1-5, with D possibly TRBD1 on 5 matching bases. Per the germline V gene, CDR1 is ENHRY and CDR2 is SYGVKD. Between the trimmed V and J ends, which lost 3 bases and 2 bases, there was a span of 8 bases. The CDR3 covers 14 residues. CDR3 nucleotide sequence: TGTGCCATCAGTGACGGGGGAGGCAATCAGCCCCAGCATTTT. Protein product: CAISDGGGNQPQHF.

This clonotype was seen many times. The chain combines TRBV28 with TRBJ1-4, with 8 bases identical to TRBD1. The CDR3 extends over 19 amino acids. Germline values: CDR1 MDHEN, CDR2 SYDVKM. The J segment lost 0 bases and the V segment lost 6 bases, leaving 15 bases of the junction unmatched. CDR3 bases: TGTGCCAGCAGCCGCCGGGACAGGAGGGGTTATGCAACTAATGAAAAACTGTTTTTT. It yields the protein CASSRRDRRGYATNEKLFF.

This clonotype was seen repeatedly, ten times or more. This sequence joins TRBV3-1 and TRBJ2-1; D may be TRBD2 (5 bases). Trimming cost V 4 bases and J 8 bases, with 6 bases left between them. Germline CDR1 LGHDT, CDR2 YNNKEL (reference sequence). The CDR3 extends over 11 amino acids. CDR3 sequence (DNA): TGTGCCAGCAGCCCCGGGGATGAGCAGTTCTTC. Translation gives CASSPGDEQFF.

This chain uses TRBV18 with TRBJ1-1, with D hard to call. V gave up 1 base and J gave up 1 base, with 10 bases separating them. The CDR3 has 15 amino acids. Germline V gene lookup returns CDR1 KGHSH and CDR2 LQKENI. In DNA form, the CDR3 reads TGTGCCAGCTCACCACAGGGCTCGGGGAACACTGAAGCTTTCTTT. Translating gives CASSPQGSGNTEAFF.

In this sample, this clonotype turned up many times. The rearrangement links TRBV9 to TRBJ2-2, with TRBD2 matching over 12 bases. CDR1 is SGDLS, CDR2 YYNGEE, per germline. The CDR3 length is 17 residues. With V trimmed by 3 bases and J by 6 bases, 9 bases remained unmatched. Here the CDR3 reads CASSAPSGGATAGELFF. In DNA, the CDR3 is TGTGCCAGCAGCGCGCCTAGCGGGGGGGCGACGGCCGGGGAGCTGTTTTTT.

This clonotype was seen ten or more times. The CDR3 here is CASTNGPPGTEAFF. The CDR3 DNA sequence: TGTGCCAGCACCAACGGACCCCCGGGGACTGAAGCTTTCTTT. The chain carries TRBV28 and TRBJ1-1; D call uncertain. Germline V lookup: CDR1 MDHEN, CDR2 SYDVKM. The CDR3 has 14 amino acids. V was cut by 7 bases and J by 5 bases, with 17 bases left in between.